Presented here are 3 T cell receptor beta chains from one specimen sequenced in a study of shared clonotypes between healthy human individuals (dated by TCRdb to the early 2020s). Libraries were prepared through the immunoSEQ multiplex PCR assay. TCRdb took this table from immuneACCESS and kept in-frame rearrangements with V and J called. Such tables lack part of the clones; where checked against another copy, unresolved V genes explain under half of the gap, and the rest is unexplained. This sample holds nearly 1,000,000 clones; 70% to 85% were observed only once. The top ten clones comprise approximately 1.5% of the sample. Specimen: memory CD4+ T cells sorted from blood. Explained via the paper, the cell subset or site label denotes: CD45RA-negative fraction. The receptors shown here come from a man between 18 and 29 years old in good health.

The chain recombines TRBV19 with TRBJ1-3; D is undetermined. Between the trimmed V and J ends, which lost 7 bases and 0 bases, there was a span of 10 bases. Germline V gene data show CDR1 as LNHDA and CDR2 as SQIVND (reference sequence). The CDR3 length is 14 residues. CDR3 region: CASNTMSSGNTIYF. In nucleotides, the CDR3 is TGTGCCAGTAATACGATGAGCTCTGGAAACACCATATATTTT.

This chain uses TRBV7-2 with TRBJ1-1, with D hard to call. The CDR3 runs 15 residues. V was pared by 4 bases and J by 1 base, with 13 bases between. Looked up from germline, CDR1 is SGHTA and CDR2 is FQGNSA. The CDR3 nucleotides read TGTGCCAGCAGCTCGCTGGGAGGAGGGAACACTGAAGCTTTCTTT. Residues: CASSSLGGGNTEAFF.

DNA for the CDR3: TGCAGCGTTCAACAGGGTACGCGTGGCTACACCTTC. As protein: CSVQQGTRGYTF. J is TRBJ1-2 and V is TRBV29-1, with D possibly being TRBD1 (6 bases). The CDR3 is 12 amino acids. V was cut by 5 bases and J by 7 bases, with 14 bases left in between. The germline gives CDR1 SQVTM, CDR2 ANQGSEA. Looking up the rest from reference TRBV29-1 and TRBJ1-2 gives the full variable domain: SAVISQKPSRDICQRGTSLTIQCQVDSQVTMMFWYRQQPGQSLTLIATANQGSEATYESGFVIDKFPISRPNLTFSTLTVSNMSPEDSSIYLCSVQQGTRGYTFGSGTRLTVV.